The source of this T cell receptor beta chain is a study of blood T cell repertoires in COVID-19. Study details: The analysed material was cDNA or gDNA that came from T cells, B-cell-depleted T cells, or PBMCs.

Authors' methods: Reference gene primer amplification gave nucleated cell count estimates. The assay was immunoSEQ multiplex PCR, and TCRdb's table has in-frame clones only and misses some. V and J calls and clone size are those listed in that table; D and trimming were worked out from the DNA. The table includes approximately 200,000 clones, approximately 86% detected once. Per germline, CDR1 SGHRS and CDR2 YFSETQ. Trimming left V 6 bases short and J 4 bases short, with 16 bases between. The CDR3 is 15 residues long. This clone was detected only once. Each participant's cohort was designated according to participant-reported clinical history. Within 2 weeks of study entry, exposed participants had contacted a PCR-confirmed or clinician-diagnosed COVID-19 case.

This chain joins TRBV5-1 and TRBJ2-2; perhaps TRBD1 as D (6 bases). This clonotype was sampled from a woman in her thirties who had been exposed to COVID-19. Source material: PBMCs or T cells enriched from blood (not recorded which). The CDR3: CASNSLQGPTGELFF. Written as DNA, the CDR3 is TGCGCCAGCAATAGCTTACAGGGACCCACCGGGGAGCTGTTTTTT.